Listed below are T cell receptor beta chains from one sample, sequenced in a study of control samples from healthy donors and cancer patients. Repertoires were generated with immunoSEQ multiplex PCR, while TCRdb's copy carries only in-frame clones and drops some. The sample shows tens of thousands of clones, about 90% of them seen only once. The sequenced sample consisted of blood. The receptors derive from a man aged 50 to 59 in good health. Both conserved end residues are part of each CDR3. A D gene is named only where the DNA matches it firmly.

D gene,J gene,V gene,CDR3 protein
TRBD2,TRBJ2-1,TRBV3-1/TRBV3-2,CASSQGSSSGGAAEQFF
.,TRBJ2-5,TRBV30,CAWSSKGFGLGLETQYF
TRBD1,TRBJ2-7,TRBV30,CAWGTGIYEQYF
.,TRBJ2-5,TRBV2,CASSEANQETQYF
.,TRBJ1-4,TRBV2,CASSAQGATNEKLFF
TRBD2,TRBJ2-2,TRBV5-4,CASSSLAGARPGELFF
.,TRBJ1-5,TRBV6-5,CASRQVFNQPQHF
TRBD2,TRBJ2-7,TRBV9,CASSRRGGYEQYF
.,TRBJ2-5,TRBV27,CASSRDRGETQYF
.,TRBJ1-3,TRBV10-3,CAISAGRSSGNTIYF
.,TRBJ2-7,TRBV19,CASRDEGYEQYF
.,TRBJ1-1,TRBV5-1,CASSRAGMTEAFF
.,TRBJ1-5,TRBV7-9,CASSNIGQPQHF
.,TRBJ2-7,TRBV10-2,CASTGAVGGHEQYF
TRBD1,TRBJ1-6,TRBV27,CASRQGHSPLHF
TRBD1,TRBJ2-7,TRBV11-2,CASSYEQGGNYEQYF
TRBD2,TRBJ2-1,TRBV19,CASSIGAGRYNEQFF
.,TRBJ1-2,TRBV3-1/TRBV3-2,CASSQQGHGYTF
TRBD1,TRBJ1-6,TRBV19,CASNPDGTGGSPLHF
.,TRBJ2-7,TRBV6-2/TRBV6-3,CASSPRDLYEQYF
TRBD2,TRBJ2-2,TRBV7-2,CASSFRGLVLAGVHGELFF
.,TRBJ2-5,TRBV4-1,CASSQGFKSRVETQYF
.,TRBJ1-4,TRBV6-5,CASSRVYSEKLFF
.,TRBJ1-3,TRBV18,CASSPQTGATGNTIYF
.,TRBJ1-2,TRBV19,CASSLPRVSGGYTF
TRBD2,TRBJ2-3,TRBV10-3,CAISGQAGGTDTQYF
TRBD2,TRBJ2-1,TRBV6-2/TRBV6-3,CASSYGAGENEQFF
TRBD1,TRBJ1-5,TRBV18,CASSLGQGALNQPQHF
TRBD1,TRBJ2-4,TRBV3-1/TRBV3-2,CASSQEGIRGPKNIQYF
.,TRBJ1-1,TRBV7-3,CASSFGGRTEAFF
.,TRBJ1-1,TRBV12-3/TRBV12-4,CASSLVNTEAFF
.,TRBJ2-5,TRBV5-5,CASSLAWAGAQETQYF
.,TRBJ1-2,TRBV10-3,CAISESIQSYYGYTF
.,TRBJ2-7,TRBV2,CASRLGYDEQYF
TRBD2,TRBJ2-7,TRBV27,CASSLTGTSGSWSYEQYF
TRBD1,TRBJ1-4,TRBV9,CASSAIRQGGTEKLFF
.,TRBJ1-3,TRBV25-1,CASSEQGRDNSGNTIYF
.,TRBJ1-2,TRBV20-1,CSASPEVGYGYTF
.,TRBJ2-3,TRBV3-1/TRBV3-2,CASQTSSGTDTQYF
.,TRBJ1-1,TRBV10-1,CASSDTLKTEAFF
TRBD1,TRBJ1-1,TRBV28,CASRPRDRANTEAFF
TRBD2,TRBJ2-5,TRBV5-1,CASSLLAGGQETQYF
.,TRBJ1-2,TRBV2,CASTAERGYTF
.,TRBJ1-2,TRBV5-6,CASSPGTAYGYTF
TRBD2,TRBJ2-5,TRBV5-1,CASSPGLAGETQYF
.,TRBJ2-7,TRBV6-5,CASSLGSFSYEQYF
.,TRBJ2-5,TRBV7-9,CASSLAEGNPETQYF
.,TRBJ2-3,TRBV9,CASSVALRRDTQYF
TRBD2,TRBJ2-3,TRBV7-3,CASSLRASGGRDTQYF
.,TRBJ2-3,TRBV15,CATSRPGGPGSPDTQYF
.,TRBJ2-1,TRBV5-1,CASNPTGSNNEQFF
.,TRBJ1-2,TRBV29-1,CSVAANYGYTF
.,TRBJ1-6,TRBV5-1,CASSIRTGSDSPLHF
TRBD2,TRBJ2-1,TRBV6-1,CASSALAGGPRNEQFF
.,TRBJ1-6,TRBV28,CASSFGGADNSPLHF